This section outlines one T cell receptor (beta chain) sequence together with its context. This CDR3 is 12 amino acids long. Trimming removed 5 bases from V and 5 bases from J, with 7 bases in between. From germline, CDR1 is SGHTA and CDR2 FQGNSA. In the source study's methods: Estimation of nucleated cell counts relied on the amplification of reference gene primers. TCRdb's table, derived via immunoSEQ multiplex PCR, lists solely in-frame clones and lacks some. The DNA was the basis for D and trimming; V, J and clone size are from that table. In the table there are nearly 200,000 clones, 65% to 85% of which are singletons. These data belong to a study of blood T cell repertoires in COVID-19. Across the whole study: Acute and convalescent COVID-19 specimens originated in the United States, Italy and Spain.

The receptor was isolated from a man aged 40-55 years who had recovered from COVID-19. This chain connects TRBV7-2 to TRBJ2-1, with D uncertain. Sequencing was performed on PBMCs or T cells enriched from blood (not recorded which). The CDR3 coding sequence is TGTGCCAGCAGCCTCGAGCACAATGAGCAGTTCTTC. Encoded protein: CASSLEHNEQFF.